The rows below give T cell receptor beta chains drawn from one sample of a study of blood T cell repertoires in COVID-19. Some clones are missing from TCRdb's copy, which holds only in-frame ones; the method was immunoSEQ multiplex PCR. This sample has some 180,000 clones, with under 90% found just once. Sequenced sample: peripheral blood. The receptors derive from a woman over 75 with acute or convalescent COVID-19. CDR3s include the opening cysteine and the closing phenylalanine or tryptophan. Each record gives: J gene, clone size, D gene, V gene, CDR3 DNA, CDR3 protein. D genes are given only for firm matches. The listing skips clone size in some rows; elsewhere it reads once, few, many or a size class.

J gene: TRBJ1-1
clone size: .
D gene: .
V gene: TRBV28
CDR3 DNA: TGTGCCAGCAGTTTCCATGGGGGAGGCACTGAAGCTTTCTTT
CDR3 protein: CASSFHGGGTEAFF

J gene: TRBJ2-1
clone size: .
D gene: TRBD2
V gene: TRBV9
CDR3 DNA: TGTGCCAGCAGCGTAGCGGGACTAGCGGGGGGGCAGGATGAGCAGTTCTTC
CDR3 protein: CASSVAGLAGGQDEQFF

J gene: TRBJ2-1
clone size: .
D gene: .
V gene: TRBV28
CDR3 DNA: TGTGCCAGCAGTTCCCCCCCGAGTCCCGTCGAGCAGTTCTTC
CDR3 protein: CASSSPPSPVEQFF

J gene: TRBJ1-2
clone size: .
D gene: .
V gene: TRBV19
CDR3 DNA: TGTGCCAGTAGTATATTGCGGGGGGCGATGAGCTATGGCTACACCTTC
CDR3 protein: CASSILRGAMSYGYTF

J gene: TRBJ2-2
clone size: .
D gene: TRBD1
V gene: TRBV7-6
CDR3 DNA: TGTGCCAGCAGCTTATCCGGGACAGGGGCCGGGGAGCTGTTTTTT
CDR3 protein: CASSLSGTGAGELFF

J gene: TRBJ1-4
clone size: few
D gene: TRBD1
V gene: TRBV29-1
CDR3 DNA: TGCAGCGTTATCAGACAGGGGGCTGATGAAAAACTGTTTTTT
CDR3 protein: CSVIRQGADEKLFF

J gene: TRBJ2-7
clone size: few
D gene: TRBD1
V gene: TRBV6-5
CDR3 DNA: TGTGCCAGCAGTTACCCAGGGGGCCACGAGCAGTACTTC
CDR3 protein: CASSYPGGHEQYF

J gene: TRBJ1-6
clone size: few
D gene: .
V gene: TRBV7-2
CDR3 DNA: TGTGCCAGCAGCTTGACCGCGGCCACTCCAAATTCACCCCTCCACTTT
CDR3 protein: CASSLTAATPNSPLHF

J gene: TRBJ1-6
clone size: .
D gene: TRBD1
V gene: TRBV19
CDR3 DNA: TGTGCCAGTAGTAGGGGACAGGACGAAGGACCCCTCCACTTT
CDR3 protein: CASSRGQDEGPLHF

J gene: TRBJ1-5
clone size: .
D gene: .
V gene: TRBV28
CDR3 DNA: TGTGCCAGCAATAACAGAGTAAGCAATCAGCCCCAGCATTTT
CDR3 protein: CASNNRVSNQPQHF

J gene: TRBJ2-7
clone size: once
D gene: .
V gene: TRBV5-4
CDR3 DNA: TGTGCCAGCAGCTTGGCCGGCAGGGTAGGGGAGCAGTACTTC
CDR3 protein: CASSLAGRVGEQYF

J gene: TRBJ2-3
clone size: .
D gene: TRBD2
V gene: TRBV6-5
CDR3 DNA: TGTGCCTCAACCGGACTAGCGGGAGGGGGTACGCAGTATTTT
CDR3 protein: CASTGLAGGGTQYF

J gene: TRBJ2-5
clone size: .
D gene: TRBD2
V gene: TRBV11-2
CDR3 DNA: TGTGCCAGCAGCCGGAGCGGGAGTAGGGAGACCCAGTACTTC
CDR3 protein: CASSRSGSRETQYF

J gene: TRBJ2-7
clone size: .
D gene: TRBD2
V gene: TRBV19
CDR3 DNA: TGTGCCAGTAGTATCCAGCGGGGGGGGATCCACGAGCAGTACTTC
CDR3 protein: CASSIQRGGIHEQYF

J gene: TRBJ2-7
clone size: .
D gene: TRBD1
V gene: TRBV24-1
CDR3 DNA: TGTGCCACCAGTGATGCCGGGACAGGGTTTTACGAGCAGTACTTC
CDR3 protein: CATSDAGTGFYEQYF

J gene: TRBJ2-3
clone size: .
D gene: .
V gene: TRBV11-2
CDR3 DNA: TGTGCCAGCAGCTTAGCAGGGTATGAATCAGATACGCAGTATTTT
CDR3 protein: CASSLAGYESDTQYF

J gene: TRBJ2-3
clone size: .
D gene: .
V gene: TRBV6-5
CDR3 DNA: TGTGCCAGCAGTTACCAAGGACAACCAGATACGCAGTATTTT
CDR3 protein: CASSYQGQPDTQYF

J gene: TRBJ2-3
clone size: .
D gene: TRBD2
V gene: TRBV28
CDR3 DNA: TGTGCCAGCAGTTCTATCTATAGCGGGGGGGCCGGGGATACGCAGTATTTT
CDR3 protein: CASSSIYSGGAGDTQYF

J gene: TRBJ1-2
clone size: .
D gene: .
V gene: TRBV28
CDR3 DNA: TGTGCCAGCAGTTTACAGGTCTATGGCTACACCTTC
CDR3 protein: CASSLQVYGYTF

J gene: TRBJ2-7
clone size: .
D gene: .
V gene: TRBV5-8
CDR3 DNA: TGTGCCAGCAGCTCGCGACTATACGAGCAGTACTTC
CDR3 protein: CASSSRLYEQYF

J gene: TRBJ1-2
clone size: .
D gene: TRBD1
V gene: TRBV4-2
CDR3 DNA: TGTGCCAGCAGCCAAGAAAGGGGGCGACCTTGGGATGGCTACACCTTC
CDR3 protein: CASSQERGRPWDGYTF

J gene: TRBJ2-3
clone size: .
D gene: TRBD2
V gene: TRBV7-2
CDR3 DNA: TGTGCCAGCAGCCCCAGAGGCCAGCGGGGGTTTTACACAGATACGCAGTATTTT
CDR3 protein: CASSPRGQRGFYTDTQYF

J gene: TRBJ2-7
clone size: .
D gene: TRBD1
V gene: TRBV18
CDR3 DNA: TGTGCCAGCTCCGGGGACAGCCCCTACGAGCAGTACTTC
CDR3 protein: CASSGDSPYEQYF

J gene: TRBJ2-6
clone size: once
D gene: .
V gene: TRBV7-2
CDR3 DNA: TGTGCCAGCACCTCCAGCTCTGGGGCCAACGTCCTGACTTTC
CDR3 protein: CASTSSSGANVLTF

J gene: TRBJ1-2
clone size: .
D gene: .
V gene: TRBV10-3
CDR3 DNA: TGTGCCATCAGTGAGTCAGGGGGGGTAGCCACCGACTATGGCTACACCTTC
CDR3 protein: CAISESGGVATDYGYTF

J gene: TRBJ2-3
clone size: .
D gene: .
V gene: TRBV5-1
CDR3 DNA: TGCGCCAGCAGCTTCTCGGGACTTGGTGATACGCAGTATTTT
CDR3 protein: CASSFSGLGDTQYF

J gene: TRBJ2-4
clone size: .
D gene: .
V gene: TRBV19
CDR3 DNA: TGTGCCAGTAGTATACCCCAAGCCAAAAACATTCAGTACTTC
CDR3 protein: CASSIPQAKNIQYF

J gene: TRBJ2-2
clone size: .
D gene: .
V gene: TRBV18
CDR3 DNA: TGTGCCAGCTCGGTACAGAGCACCGGGGAGCTGTTTTTT
CDR3 protein: CASSVQSTGELFF

J gene: TRBJ2-5
clone size: .
D gene: TRBD2
V gene: TRBV5-1
CDR3 DNA: TGCGCCAGCAGCTTGGGCAGGGCGGGGGGAGAGACCCAGTACTTC
CDR3 protein: CASSLGRAGGETQYF

J gene: TRBJ1-1
clone size: .
D gene: .
V gene: TRBV11-3
CDR3 DNA: TGTGCCAGCAGCTGGACACCTAGGACTGAAGCTTTCTTT
CDR3 protein: CASSWTPRTEAFF

J gene: TRBJ2-5
clone size: .
D gene: TRBD1
V gene: TRBV3-1/TRBV3-2
CDR3 DNA: TGTGCCAGCAGCAATAGGGGGCCTGGGACCCAGTACTTC
CDR3 protein: CASSNRGPGTQYF

J gene: TRBJ1-4
clone size: .
D gene: TRBD1
V gene: TRBV6-1
CDR3 DNA: TGTGCCAGCAGTGAAGAGGGAGGACAGGGGGAAAAACTGTTTTTT
CDR3 protein: CASSEEGGQGEKLFF

J gene: TRBJ2-5
clone size: once
D gene: TRBD2
V gene: TRBV5-5
CDR3 DNA: TGTGCCAGCAGCCGGACGGGGGGCCAAGAGACCCAGTACTTC
CDR3 protein: CASSRTGGQETQYF

J gene: TRBJ2-4
clone size: .
D gene: .
V gene: TRBV3-1/TRBV3-2
CDR3 DNA: TGTGCCAGCAGCCAAGGGCAAGGCCGAGGGGGCATTCAGTACTTC
CDR3 protein: CASSQGQGRGGIQYF

J gene: TRBJ2-1
clone size: .
D gene: TRBD2
V gene: TRBV7-3
CDR3 DNA: TGTGCCAGCAGCCTCCGACTAGCGGGGGTATCAGAGGAGCAGTTCTTC
CDR3 protein: CASSLRLAGVSEEQFF

J gene: TRBJ1-5
clone size: .
D gene: .
V gene: TRBV4-1
CDR3 DNA: TGCGCCAGCAGGGGAGATAATCAGCCCCAGCATTTT
CDR3 protein: CASRGDNQPQHF

J gene: TRBJ2-5
clone size: .
D gene: .
V gene: TRBV18
CDR3 DNA: TGTGCCAGCTCACGACCCGATCGTGGACAGTGGGCGACCCAGTACTTC
CDR3 protein: CASSRPDRGQWATQYF

J gene: TRBJ1-1
clone size: .
D gene: .
V gene: TRBV6-4
CDR3 DNA: TGTGCCAGCAGCCCGGGGGGAGGGAACACTGAAGCTTTCTTT
CDR3 protein: CASSPGGGNTEAFF

J gene: TRBJ1-5
clone size: .
D gene: .
V gene: TRBV18
CDR3 DNA: TGTGCCAGCTCATCTCGGGCCCGGGGAAGCAATCAGCCCCAGCATTTT
CDR3 protein: CASSSRARGSNQPQHF

J gene: TRBJ2-7
clone size: once
D gene: .
V gene: TRBV28
CDR3 DNA: TGTGCCAGCAGTCCCACCCTCAGGGTCTGGCAGTACTTC
CDR3 protein: CASSPTLRVWQYF

J gene: TRBJ2-7
clone size: .
D gene: TRBD1
V gene: TRBV5-4
CDR3 DNA: TGTGCCAGCAGCATCGGGACAGGGCGGAGCGAGCAGTACTTC
CDR3 protein: CASSIGTGRSEQYF

J gene: TRBJ2-7
clone size: .
D gene: .
V gene: TRBV27
CDR3 DNA: TGTGCCAGCAGTCCCCCTCTAGGCCGTCAAGTCTACGAGCAGTACTTC
CDR3 protein: CASSPPLGRQVYEQYF